These 12 T cell receptor beta chains came from one sample sequenced in a study of blood T cell repertoires in COVID-19. Measured with immunoSEQ multiplex PCR; TCRdb has only the in-frame clones, and not every one. The table shows 150,000 to 200,000 clones, with approximately 85% occurring only once. The material sequenced was peripheral blood. The receptor set was obtained from a woman aged 80 or older with acute or convalescent COVID-19.

J is TRBJ1-4 and V is TRBV7-9, with D uncertain. Germline V CDR1 and CDR2: SEHNR, FQNEAQ (reference sequence). The ends were cut back, 2 bases at V and 4 bases at J, with 8 bases in the middle. CDR3 size: 14 residues. The CDR3 loop is CASSLTGFNEKLFF. The CDR3 DNA reads as TGTGCCAGCAGCTTAACGGGTTTTAATGAAAAACTGTTTTTT. The full variable domain, with the rest looked up from reference TRBV7-9 and TRBJ1-4, is DTGVSQNPRHKITKRGQNVTFRCDPISEHNRLYWYRQTLGQGPEFLTYFQNEAQLEKSRLLSDRFSAERPKGSFSTLEIQRTEQGDSAMYLCASSLTGFNEKLFFGSGTQLSVL.

The J gene is TRBJ2-7, the V gene TRBV7-9; D ambiguous. The length of the CDR3 is 14 residues. Trimming shortened V by 1 base and J by 4 bases, and 11 bases separated the two germline ends. The germline V gene has CDR1 SEHNR and CDR2 FQNEAQ (reference sequence). The CDR3 nucleotides are TGTGCCAGCAGCTTAGGTCAAGCGTTTTACGAGCAGTACTTC. It encodes CASSLGQAFYEQYF.

This rearrangement joins TRBV7-8 to TRBJ2-7; unclear D gene. Trimming took 5 bases from V and 6 from J, leaving 14 bases between them. Looked up from germline, CDR1 is SGHVS and CDR2 is FQNEAQ. This CDR3 is 13 amino acids long. The CDR3 bases are TGTGCCAGCAGCAAGGAAGGTGCTAGCGAGCAGTACTTC. Its translation is CASSKEGASEQYF. The whole variable domain, remainder taken from reference TRBV7-8 and TRBJ2-7, is GAGVSQSPRYKVAKRGQDVALRCDPISGHVSLFWYQQALGQGPEFLTYFQNEAQLDKSGLPSDRFFAERPEGSVSTLKIQRTQQEDSAVYLCASSKEGASEQYFGPGTRLTVT.

The sample holds one count of this clone. This sequence joins TRBV21-1 and TRBJ2-5; the D call TRBD2 from the table was never checked on the DNA. TRBV21-1 is classified as a pseudogene. The CDR3 spans 14 residues. CDR3 protein: CASSRRDGPQTQYF. The CDR3 region has the DNA TGTGCCAGCAGCCGGAGGGACGGCCCCCAGACCCAGTACTTC.

The chain uses TRBV4-3 and TRBJ2-5; a possible D gene is TRBD1 (6 bases). V shed 4 bases and J shed 3 bases, with 15 bases lying between them. The germline V gene has CDR1 LGHNA and CDR2 YSLEER. The CDR3 totals 15 residues. CDR3 sequence: CASSPGRGYKETQYF. The CDR3, as DNA: TGCGCCAGCAGCCCGGGAAGGGGGTACAAAGAGACCCAGTACTTC.

The J gene is TRBJ2-2, the V gene TRBV18, with 11 nucleotides matching TRBD2. The CDR3 is 16 residues long. Germline CDR1 is KGHSH and CDR2 is LQKENI. After removal of 3 bases from V and 0 bases from J, the junction contained 0 bases not matched to a gene. The CDR3 nucleotides read TGTGCCAGCTCACCGACTAGCGGGACGAACACCGGGGAGCTGTTTTTT. Amino acids: CASSPTSGTNTGELFF.

The gene calls are TRBV6-5 and TRBJ2-7; possibly TRBD2 for D (6 bases). Trimming shortened V by 5 bases and J by 0 bases, and 11 bases separated the two germline ends. The germline V gene encodes CDR1 MNHEY and CDR2 SVGAGI. The CDR3 has 14 amino acids. Here the CDR3 DNA reads TGTGCCAGCAGTCGGGACTTTAACTCCTACGAGCAGTACTTC. Its translation is CASSRDFNSYEQYF.

The V gene is TRBV7-2, the J gene TRBJ2-5; D is undetermined. The CDR3 has 15 residues. CDR1 and CDR2 (germline): SGHTA, FQGNSA. V was pared by 0 bases and J by 5 bases, with 13 bases between. CDR3 bases: TGTGCCAGCAGCTTAGCGCTCGGTGTTCGGGAGACCCAGTACTTC. It codes for CASSLALGVRETQYF.

The chain couples TRBV5-1 to TRBJ2-1, with TRBD2 matching 10 bases. Germline V CDR1 and CDR2: SGHRS, YFSETQ. With 4 bases clipped from V and 6 bases from J, the junction kept 7 bases outside the gene matches. The CDR3 is 15 amino acids. CDR3 loop: CASSTTSGAGNEQFF. CDR3 coding DNA: TGCGCCAGCAGCACAACTAGCGGGGCTGGCAATGAGCAGTTCTTC.

The chain couples TRBV10-3 to TRBJ1-2, with a weak D call TRBD1 (5 bases). V was shortened by 6 bases and J by 3 bases, with 14 bases between the two germline ends. This CDR3 is 14 amino acids long. Germline V CDR1 and CDR2: ENHRY, SYGVKD. DNA for the CDR3: TGTGCCATCAGCGACGGGGGGGGAGACTATGGCTACACCTTC. Encoded protein: CAISDGGGDYGYTF.

The chain links TRBV27 to TRBJ1-2; D is perhaps TRBD1 (6 bases). Germline V gene sequence: CDR1 MNHEY, CDR2 SMNVEV (reference sequence). This CDR3 is 15 amino acids long. V was clipped by 10 bases and J by 8 bases, with 26 bases between them. DNA of the CDR3: TGTGCCACTGCTCCCGGGACAAACCAGGTTAGGGGCTACACCTTC. Amino acid sequence: CATAPGTNQVRGYTF.

This clone was found once. The chain has TRBV6-2 or TRBV6-3 and TRBJ2-5, with TRBD2 matching over 8 bases. V lost 0 bases to trimming and J lost 7 bases; unmatched junction nucleotides: 4. The CDR3 loop spans 14 amino acids. CDR1 MNHEY and CDR2 SVGEGT come from the germline V gene. The CDR3 DNA reads as TGTGCCAGCAGTTACTCGGGTAGCGGGGTGACCCAGTACTTC. Translated, it gives CASSYSGSGVTQYF.